This TCR beta chain was documented in a study of CD4 T cell repertoires in COVID-19. Data came from immunoSEQ multiplex PCR; TCRdb stores just in-frame clones and leaves some out. The table lists over 75,000 clones, about four fifths of them singletons. Comment on this clone: Its antigen is not identified.

Broader study findings: SARS-CoV and/or HKU1 spike cultures shared between roughly 7 and 28% of SARS-CoV-2 clonotypes. Two or all three memory subsets shared several highly expanded SARS-CoV-2-reactive clonotypes.

CDR1 is SGHVS, CDR2 FNYEAQ, per germline. The CDR3 runs 11 residues. Trimming cost V 5 bases and J 4 bases, with 5 bases left between them. The receptor's source is a human donor who had COVID-19. The starting material was CD4+ T cells from peripheral blood, obtained after recovery from COVID-19. This chain joins TRBV7-6 and TRBJ2-5; D is unclear. The DNA of the CDR3 is TGTGCCAGCAGCCCCCGAGAGACCCAGTACTTC. This codes for CASSPRETQYF.